The present entry profiles one TCR beta chain with its context. Antigen: not known. This specimen comes from a study of breast tumors, draining lymph nodes, adjacent tissues. General observations from the study: Data fit most tumor T cells coming from lymph node, expanding in tumor. The lymph node origin of tumor T cells was framed as consistent with a hypothesis, not demonstrated. Compared with basal-like, luminal-like tumors shared significantly more repertoire with nontumor tissue. Tumor repertoires ranked between lymph nodes and nontumor tissue in diversity, with V and J gene preferences.

Between the trimmed V and J ends, which lost 4 bases and 0 bases, there was a span of 8 bases. This CDR3 comprises 14 residues. Per germline, CDR1 ENHRY and CDR2 SYGVKD. Each CDR3 protein gets one entry after TCRdb re-called the multiplex PCR reads with MiXCR. There are about 22,000 distinct CDR3 sequences in the sample; approximately 61% occur only once, and roughly a fifth lies in the top ten. The sample taken for sequencing was tumor-adjacent breast tissue. The rearrangement uses TRBV10-3 and TRBJ2-3; D gene unclear. The receptor was isolated from a female donor with breast cancer. Some clones in this sample may be carry-over from other donors' samples. The CDR3 sequence is CAISAQSSTDTQYF. In DNA form, the CDR3 reads TGTGCCATCAGTGCGCAGTCTAGCACAGATACGCAGTATTTT.